The entry below describes one T cell receptor (beta chain). V lost 5 bases, J lost 8 bases, and 28 bases lay in between. This CDR3 region has 18 residues. Germline V gene lookup returns CDR1 SGHTA and CDR2 FQGTGA. TCRdb's table, derived via immunoSEQ multiplex PCR, lists solely in-frame clones and lacks some. Seen here are 65,000 or so clones, roughly 77% observed once, and the top ten hold more than 12%. The data are from a study of blood T cell repertoires in COVID-19. As for the study in general: Sites across the United States, Italy and Spain contributed samples from acute and convalescent COVID-19. T cells, B-cell-depleted T cells, or PBMCs supplied cDNA or gDNA.

J is TRBJ2-1 and V is TRBV7-3, with D possibly being TRBD2 (7 bases). The clonotype originates from a man older than 75 with acute or convalescent COVID-19. Material: peripheral blood. CDR3: CASSLKAPRGGVNYEQFF. DNA for the CDR3: TGTGCCAGCAGCCTGAAAGCCCCAAGGGGGGGGGTTAACTATGAGCAGTTCTTC.